The T cell receptor (beta chain) under discussion was sequenced for a study of shared clonotypes between healthy human individuals. In the naive CD8 group, cells lacked CD45RO and were positively selected for CCR7, so terminally differentiated effector memory CD45RA+ cells were left out. Donors were healthy HIV-negative adults without recently reported acute infections or vaccinations. Study results and limitations: All-four-donor shared clonotypes had higher generation probabilities than non-shared clonotypes did.

DNA at roughly 0.2 ug, 25,000 to 30,000 T cell genomes, went into sorted-subset replicate PCRs. Repertoires were generated with immunoSEQ multiplex PCR, while TCRdb's copy carries only in-frame clones and drops some. The sample includes about 2 million clones, around 96% of them seen just once. Germline V lookup: CDR1 MNHEY, CDR2 SMNVEV (reference sequence). CDR3 size: 18 residues. The J segment lost 0 bases and the V segment lost 2 bases, leaving 9 bases of the junction unmatched. Concerning this clone: Its target is not known.

The receptor's source is a man younger than 30 in good health. Source material: naive CD8+ T cells sorted from blood. The J gene is TRBJ2-1, the V gene TRBV27; 8 bases align to TRBD2. This CDR3 reads CASSLHGGRPLSYNEQFF. As DNA, the CDR3 is TGTGCCAGCAGTTTACATGGCGGGAGGCCACTCTCCTACAATGAGCAGTTCTTC.